This T cell receptor (beta chain) was profiled in a study of siplizumab effects on memory and regulatory T cells. On this clone: Its specificity is not known.

The table came from immunoSEQ multiplex PCR; TCRdb's copy has only in-frame clones and leaves some out. This sample has about 100,000 clones, with around 94% found just once. Study results and limitations: The study did not confirm that proliferating Tregs from siplizumab cultures were suppressive. Naive T cells, seemingly more diverse than memory cells, seemed major alloresponse contributors. A significant reduction in alloreactive sequences traceable to unstimulated CD4+ memory cells was produced by siplizumab.

The source material was Tregs sorted from blood. This sequence originates from a human donor in good health.

The CDR3 DNA follows: TGTGCCAGCAGCTTAAAAGGCCGGGGGGACGAGCAGTACTTC. Amino acids: CASSLKGRGDEQYF. The V and J genes are TRBV7-3 and TRBJ2-7; the match to TRBD2 covers 7 bases. The V and J ends lost 1 base and 5 bases, in that order; junction bases with no gene match: 5. The germline V gene has CDR1 SGHTA and CDR2 FQGTGA. The CDR3 consists of 14 residues. The full variable domain, its missing parts supplied by reference TRBV7-3 and TRBJ2-7, is GAGVSQTPSNKVTEKGKYVELRCDPISGHTALYWYRQSLGQGPEFLIYFQGTGAADDSGLPNDRFFAVRPEGSVSTLKIQRTERGDSAVYLCASSLKGRGDEQYFGPGTRLTVT.